This T cell receptor beta chain is drawn from a study of Ad26.COV2.S vaccination and SARS-CoV-2 variants. At the level of the study: Donor had been placed in the Ad26.COV2.S arm of the COV1001 trial.

Whole-study results and caveats: Recipients of either vaccine or placebo displayed similar breadth of non-spike TCRs. From the TCR breadth and depth analyses, total T cell responses may have been underestimated.

Germline V gene sequence: CDR1 SGHKS, CDR2 YYEKEE (reference sequence). Unmatched junction bases numbered 3, after V lost 3 bases and J lost 5 bases. This CDR3 is 14 amino acids long. The sample's treatment: 19 received Ad26.COV2.S at low or high dose, single or two shots; roughly 5 received placebo; per-sample allocation not given. Repertoires come from day 63 after the first vaccine or placebo injection. Wuhan-strain SARS-CoV-2 spike was expressed by the Ad26 vector that made up the vaccine. With regard to this clone: Its antigen remains unknown.

Generated by immunoSEQ multiplex PCR, the TCRdb table keeps only in-frame clones and is missing some. The sample yields just under 250,000 clones, around nine tenths seen once. The V gene is TRBV5-5, the J gene TRBJ2-5, with 11 nucleotides matching TRBD1. The specimen was peripheral blood, collected in a trial of Ad26.COV2.S vaccine versus placebo. The receptor was isolated from a person aged 18-60 years who received the Ad26.COV2.S COVID-19 vaccine or a placebo. CDR3 nucleotide sequence: TGTGCCAGCAGCTCGGACAGGGGGCCGGAGACCCAGTACTTC. Translating it yields CASSSDRGPETQYF. The full variable domain, completed using reference TRBV5-5 and TRBJ2-5, is DAGVTQSPTHLIKTRGQQVTLRCSPISGHKSVSWYQQVLGQGPQFIFQYYEKEERGRGNFPDRFSARQFPNYSSELNVNALLLGDSALYLCASSSDRGPETQYFGPGTRLLVL.